This T cell receptor beta chain comes out of a study of cytotoxic CD8 clonotypes in ibrutinib-treated CLL. Study at large: Researchers reported over nine relapsed/refractory and about 14 treatment-naive patients, around 17 of them IGHV unmutated. Study outcomes and limitations: An increase in clonality occurred at ibrutinib response, followed by a return toward baseline at progression. Baseline levels of clonality went above those of age-matched healthy donors and moved with circulating CD8+ T-cell counts. Stable or contracted on treatment, public clonotypes were also uncommon.

TCRdb keeps only in-frame clones here, not all; method: immunoSEQ multiplex PCR. There are over 200,000 clones in the sample; roughly 65% occur only once, and roughly 5.8% lies in the top ten. On this clone itself: The target antigen is unknown.

The TCR was taken from a human donor with chronic lymphocytic leukemia. The source material was PBMCs, sampled after 12 months of ibrutinib treatment.

In DNA, the CDR3 is TGTGCCAGCAGCCCGGGACGAAGGCCAGCTGGGGGTGGCTACACCTTC. Its translation is CASSPGRRPAGGGYTF. The chain combines TRBV2 with TRBJ1-2; D is perhaps TRBD1 (5 bases). Between the trimmed V and J ends, which lost 6 bases and 7 bases, there was a span of 24 bases. Germline lookup yields CDR1 SNHLY and CDR2 FYNNEI. The CDR3 loop spans 16 amino acids.